A single sample gave rise to the 27 T cell receptor beta chains below, sequenced in a study of cytomegalovirus exposure and HLA in healthy donors (dated 2017 in TCRdb). The library was built by means of the immunoSEQ multiplex PCR assay. The multiplex PCR relied on a mix of 60 forward primers for TCR Vbeta segments and 13 reverse primers for TCR Jbeta segments. The source is immuneACCESS, and TCRdb retained only in-frame sequences with V and J called. Part of the clones is not carried over; for the studies checked, unresolved V genes explain less than half of this, and the remainder is unexplained. In all, the sample holds over 100,000 clones, and roughly 80% of those were seen once. 1.5% to 1.9% of the sample is taken by the ten largest. The sample was PBMCs. The receptors were sampled from a man in his forties in good health and CMV-seronegative.

The rearrangement links TRBV6-1 to TRBJ1-5, with D maybe TRBD1 (6 bases). Germline loops: CDR1 MNHNS, CDR2 SASEGT. Trimming cost V 1 base and J 7 bases, with 11 bases left between them. This CDR3 spans 14 amino acids. The chain's CDR3 is CASSEVGGEQPQHF. The CDR3 DNA reads as TGTGCCAGCAGTGAAGTAGGGGGGGAACAGCCCCAGCATTTT.

The V and J genes are TRBV19 and TRBJ2-7, with 8 bases aligning to TRBD1. J was trimmed by 3 bases and V by 3 bases; bases with no gene match: 4. The germline V gene encodes CDR1 LNHDA and CDR2 SQIVND (reference sequence). The CDR3 length is 14 residues. In nucleotides, the CDR3 is TGTGCCAGTAGTATGGGAACAGGGGGCTACGAGCAGTACTTC. It codes for CASSMGTGGYEQYF. Supplemented by reference TRBV19 and TRBJ2-7, the full variable domain reads DGGITQSPKYLFRKEGQNVTLSCEQNLNHDAMYWYRQDPGQGLRLIYYSQIVNDFQKGDIAEGYSVSREKKESFPLTVTSAQKNPTAFYLCASSMGTGGYEQYFGPGTRLTVT.

The chain links TRBV4-1 to TRBJ1-3; D is unclear. This CDR3 spans 15 amino acids. Trimming removed 0 bases at V and 2 bases at J, with 8 bases between. Looked up from germline, CDR1 is MGHRA and CDR2 is YSYEKL. In nucleotides, the CDR3 is TGCGCCAGCAGCCAAGAGCCCAGTACTGGAAACACCATATATTTT. Translation: CASSQEPSTGNTIYF.

J is TRBJ2-7 and V is TRBV5-5, with 9 positions matching TRBD2. The CDR3 covers 17 residues. Germline V gene sequence: CDR1 SGHKS, CDR2 YYEKEE (reference sequence). V dropped 4 bases and J dropped 0; count of bases not matched to a gene: 11. CDR3 DNA sequence: TGTGCCAGCAGCCTCTTTACTAGCGGGTCTAGCTCCTACGAGCAGTACTTC. Protein sequence: CASSLFTSGSSSYEQYF.

The gene calls are TRBV9 and TRBJ2-5, with TRBD2 matching over 12 bases. This CDR3 has 17 residues. J gave up 2 bases and V 3 bases, and 8 bases lay outside the gene matches. Germline-derived CDR1 and CDR2 are SGDLS and YYNGEE. This chain's CDR3 is CASSDGTSGLGQETQYF. The CDR3 DNA follows: TGTGCCAGCAGCGATGGGACTAGCGGGCTAGGTCAAGAGACCCAGTACTTC.

This chain links TRBV28 with TRBJ2-1; D perhaps matches TRBD2 (6 bases). V was cut by 2 bases and J by 4 bases, with 12 bases left in between. This CDR3 spans 15 amino acids. Germline V gene lookup returns CDR1 MDHEN and CDR2 SYDVKM. Here the CDR3 DNA reads TGTGCCAGCAGTTTAGCGGCTAGCGCATACAATGAGCAGTTCTTC. Its protein is CASSLAASAYNEQFF.

Only a few counts were recorded for this clone. The CDR3 DNA follows: TGTGCCAGCAGCGTAGGAGACTCCGTTCGGGAGACCCAGTACTTC. It codes for CASSVGDSVRETQYF. The chain links TRBV9 to TRBJ2-5; no definite D call. Looked up from germline, CDR1 is SGDLS and CDR2 is YYNGEE. This CDR3 is 15 amino acids long. Trimming cost V 0 bases and J 5 bases, with 14 bases left between them. Together with reference TRBV9 and TRBJ2-5, the CDR3 gives the full variable domain: DSGVTQTPKHLITATGQRVTLRCSPRSGDLSVYWYQQSLDQGLQFLIQYYNGEERAKGNILERFSAQQFPDLHSELNLSSLELGDSALYFCASSVGDSVRETQYFGPGTRLLVL.

The rearrangement links TRBV5-5 to TRBJ1-5, with D tentatively TRBD1 (5 bases). The CDR3 runs to 15 residues. CDR1 and CDR2 (germline): SGHKS, YYEKEE (reference sequence). The ends were cut back, 4 bases at V and 0 bases at J, with 11 bases in the middle. CDR3 loop: CASSPGLYSNQPQHF. The DNA of the CDR3 is TGTGCCAGCAGCCCGGGACTTTATAGCAATCAGCCCCAGCATTTT. Together with reference TRBV5-5 and TRBJ1-5, the CDR3 gives the full variable domain: DAGVTQSPTHLIKTRGQQVTLRCSPISGHKSVSWYQQVLGQGPQFIFQYYEKEERGRGNFPDRFSARQFPNYSSELNVNALLLGDSALYLCASSPGLYSNQPQHFGDGTRLSIL.

This sequence joins TRBV6-5 and TRBJ2-4, with TRBD1 as a possible D gene (6 bases). Trimming took 4 bases from V and 4 from J, leaving 11 bases between them. CDR3 size: 14 residues. Germline lookup yields CDR1 MNHEY and CDR2 SVGAGI. CDR3 sequence (DNA): TGTGCCAGCAGTTTCCTGGACAGAAAAAACATTCAGTACTTC. It translates to CASSFLDRKNIQYF.

The chain joins TRBV4-1 to TRBJ1-5, with 8 bases matching TRBD1. CDR3 length: 16 amino acids. Germline assignment: CDR1 MGHRA and CDR2 YSYEKL. With V trimmed by 1 base and J by 5 bases, 7 bases remained unmatched. CDR3 DNA: TGCGCCAGCAGCCAAGCCCTAGACAGGGGCCATCAGCCCCAGCATTTT. Protein product: CASSQALDRGHQPQHF.

This clone came up once. This rearrangement joins TRBV6-5 to TRBJ1-3, with D perhaps TRBD1 (6 bases). CDR3 length: 15 residues. Trimming shortened V by 2 bases and J by 4 bases, and 12 bases separated the two germline ends. The germline V gene has CDR1 MNHEY and CDR2 SVGAGI. In nucleotides, the CDR3 is TGTGCCAGCAGTTACAGGGGGGGAGCAGGAAACACCATATATTTT. Amino acids: CASSYRGGAGNTIYF.

The J gene is TRBJ1-3, the V gene TRBV5-1; perhaps TRBD1 as D (5 bases). The V end was cut by 5 bases, the J end by 8 bases, with 17 bases between. The CDR3 extends over 14 amino acids. Germline lookup yields CDR1 SGHRS and CDR2 YFSETQ. CDR3 amino acids: CASRPGGGRDTIYF. The CDR3 bases are TGCGCCAGCAGACCCGGGGGGGGTCGAGACACCATATATTTT.

The chain couples TRBV13 to TRBJ2-7; weak D call: TRBD1 (6 bases). The CDR3 consists of 14 residues. Trimming stripped 5 bases from V and 0 bases from J, with 11 bases between. CDR1 and CDR2 (germline): PRHDT, FYEKMQ (reference sequence). The CDR3 is CASSGRDNSYEQYF. The CDR3, as DNA: TGTGCCAGCAGCGGACGGGACAACTCCTACGAGCAGTACTTC. Full variable domain (missing parts from reference TRBV13 and TRBJ2-7): AAGVIQSPRHLIKEKRETATLKCYPIPRHDTVYWYQQGPGQDPQFLISFYEKMQSDKGSIPDRFSAQQFSDYHSELNMSSLELGDSALYFCASSGRDNSYEQYFGPGTRLTVT.

The chain combines TRBV30 with TRBJ1-4; D gene ambiguous. Germline V gives CDR1 GTSNPN, CDR2 SVGIG (reference sequence). There are 15 residues in the CDR3. V gave up 3 bases and J gave up 2 bases, with 13 bases separating them. As DNA, the CDR3 is TGTGCCTGGAGGGCGGACTCTGCCACTAATGAAAAACTGTTTTTT. Its translation is CAWRADSATNEKLFF.

This chain links TRBV7-3 with TRBJ2-5; 7 nucleotides match TRBD2. CDR1 is SGHTA and CDR2 is FQGTGA in the germline V gene. V lost 5 bases, J lost 2 bases, and 5 bases stayed unmatched. The CDR3 length is 14 residues. Here the CDR3 reads CASSLSGVQETQYF. For the CDR3, the DNA is TGTGCCAGCAGCCTAAGCGGGGTTCAAGAGACCCAGTACTTC. The variable domain in full, with the rest retrieved from reference TRBV7-3 and TRBJ2-5, is GAGVSQTPSNKVTEKGKYVELRCDPISGHTALYWYRQSLGQGPEFLIYFQGTGAADDSGLPNDRFFAVRPEGSVSTLKIQRTERGDSAVYLCASSLSGVQETQYFGPGTRLLVL.

The V and J genes are TRBV5-8 and TRBJ1-6; D is undetermined. CDR3 length: 15 amino acids. Germline V CDR1 and CDR2: SGHTS, YDEGEE. With 0 bases removed from V and 10 bases from J, the gap between germline ends came to 14 bases. In nucleotides, the CDR3 is TGTGCCAGCAGCTTGGAAGGAAGGACTTGGTCACCCCTCCACTTT. Its translation: CASSLEGRTWSPLHF.

V and J are TRBV19 and TRBJ1-2; 11 positions match TRBD1. This CDR3 is 14 amino acids long. CDR1 and CDR2 (germline): LNHDA, SQIVND (reference sequence). After removal of 5 bases from V and 6 bases from J, the junction contained 5 bases not matched to a gene. CDR3 sequence (DNA): TGTGCCAGTAGTTGGACAGGGGGCGCCAATGGCTACACCTTC. Protein: CASSWTGGANGYTF.

This clone has only one observation. The rearrangement uses TRBV4-2 and TRBJ2-7, with TRBD2 matching 8 bases. J lost 5 bases, V lost 0 bases, and 6 bases had no gene match. The CDR3 is 15 amino acids. The germline gives CDR1 LGHNA, CDR2 YNFKEQ. In nucleotides, the CDR3 is TGTGCCAGCAGCCAAGAGCCAGCGGGAGCGAACGAGCAGTACTTC. Its translation: CASSQEPAGANEQYF.

V usage is TRBV7-9 and J usage is TRBJ1-2; 8 bases are a match to TRBD1. The V gene end was trimmed by 5 bases and the J gene end by 8 bases; junction bases not matched to a gene: 10. Germline V gene lookup returns CDR1 SEHNR and CDR2 FQNEAQ (reference sequence). The CDR3 has 14 amino acids. DNA for the CDR3: TGTGCCAGCAGCCTACAGGGGGGGAACGTCGGCTACACCTTC. This gives the protein CASSLQGGNVGYTF.

V gene TRBV5-1 combines with J gene TRBJ2-5; the match to TRBD2 covers 11 bases. The V gene end was trimmed by 0 bases and the J gene end by 5 bases; junction bases not matched to a gene: 3. Germline CDR1 and CDR2: SGHRS and YFSETQ. The CDR3 consists of 15 residues. This CDR3 reads CASSLATSGGETQYF. As DNA, the CDR3 is TGCGCCAGCAGCTTGGCAACTAGCGGGGGCGAGACCCAGTACTTC.

V gene TRBV7-2 combines with J gene TRBJ1-2; D gene ambiguous. The CDR3 runs to 12 residues. Trimming shortened V by 7 bases and J by 5 bases, and 11 bases separated the two germline ends. Germline loops: CDR1 SGHTA, CDR2 FQGNSA. In DNA, the CDR3 is TGTGCCAGCAACTCCGACTTATATGGCTACACCTTC. The encoded protein is CASNSDLYGYTF.

This sequence joins TRBV7-9 and TRBJ1-1; D remains ambiguous. This CDR3 spans 15 amino acids. Trimming took off 1 base at V and 3 bases at J, with 12 bases between the two ends. Germline CDR1 SEHNR, CDR2 FQNEAQ (reference sequence). The CDR3 nucleotides read TGTGCCAGCAGCTTAGGCAACAGACCAGACACTGAAGCTTTCTTT. It codes for CASSLGNRPDTEAFF.

The gene calls are TRBV19 and TRBJ2-1; 10 bases agree with TRBD2. The CDR3 totals 15 residues. In germline, CDR1 is LNHDA, CDR2 SQIVND (reference sequence). V lost 4 bases and J lost 3; bases outside the gene matches: 3. In DNA, the CDR3 is TGTGCCAGTAGTAAACTAGCGGGACTCTACAATGAGCAGTTCTTC. It yields the protein CASSKLAGLYNEQFF.

The rearrangement joins TRBV11-2 to TRBJ1-4; TRBD1 matches 8 bases. V trimming: 5 bases; J trimming: 7 bases; junction bases outside the gene matches: 9. CDR3 length: 15 residues. Germline CDR1 SGHAT, CDR2 FQNNGV. The CDR3 DNA follows: TGTGCCAGCAGCAGATCAGGGGGCGGGAGTGAAAAACTGTTTTTT. This sequence encodes CASSRSGGGSEKLFF.

The gene calls are TRBV6-6 and TRBJ1-1; D is possibly TRBD1 (6 bases). CDR1 is MNHNY, CDR2 SVGAGI, per germline (reference sequence). The germline V and J ends were trimmed by 6 bases and 7 bases, with 9 bases remaining between them. The CDR3 runs 11 residues. The CDR3 sequence is CASRTGFEAFF. CDR3 coding DNA: TGTGCCAGCAGAACAGGGTTTGAAGCTTTCTTT.

The chain links TRBV9 to TRBJ1-5, with a tentative D call TRBD1 (5 bases). The CDR3 is 14 residues long. Germline CDR1 is SGDLS and CDR2 is YYNGEE. Trimming took off 1 base at V and 1 base at J, with 6 bases between the two ends. CDR3 sequence: CASSVQGSNQPQHF. The CDR3 coding sequence is TGTGCCAGCAGCGTACAGGGCAGCAATCAGCCCCAGCATTTT.

This chain joins TRBV29-1 and TRBJ1-2; D is uncertain. CDR3 length equals 11 residues. With 3 bases removed from V and 8 bases from J, the gap between germline ends came to 10 bases. Germline-derived CDR1 and CDR2 are SQVTM and ANQGSEA. The CDR3 DNA follows: TGCAGCGTTGAGCCCGGGGTCGGCTACACCTTC. Its protein product is CSVEPGVGYTF.